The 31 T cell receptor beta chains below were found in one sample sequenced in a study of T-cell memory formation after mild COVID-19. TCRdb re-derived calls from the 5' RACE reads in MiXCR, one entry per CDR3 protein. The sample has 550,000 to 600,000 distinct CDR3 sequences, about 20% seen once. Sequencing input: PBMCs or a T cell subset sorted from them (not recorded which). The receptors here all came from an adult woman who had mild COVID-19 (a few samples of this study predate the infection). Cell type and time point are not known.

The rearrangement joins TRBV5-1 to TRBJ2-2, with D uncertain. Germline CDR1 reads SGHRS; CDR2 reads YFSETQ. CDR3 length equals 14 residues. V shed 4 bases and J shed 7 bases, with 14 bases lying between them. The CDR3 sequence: CASSKVPISGELFF. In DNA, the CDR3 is TGCGCCAGCAGCAAGGTCCCGATTAGCGGGGAGCTGTTTTTT.

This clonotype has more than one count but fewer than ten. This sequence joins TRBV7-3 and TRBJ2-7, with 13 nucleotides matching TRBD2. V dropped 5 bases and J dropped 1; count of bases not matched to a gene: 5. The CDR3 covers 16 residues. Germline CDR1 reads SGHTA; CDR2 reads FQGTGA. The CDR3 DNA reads TGTGCCAGCAGCCCGGGACTAGCGGGACATTCCTACGAGCAGTACTTC. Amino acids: CASSPGLAGHSYEQYF.

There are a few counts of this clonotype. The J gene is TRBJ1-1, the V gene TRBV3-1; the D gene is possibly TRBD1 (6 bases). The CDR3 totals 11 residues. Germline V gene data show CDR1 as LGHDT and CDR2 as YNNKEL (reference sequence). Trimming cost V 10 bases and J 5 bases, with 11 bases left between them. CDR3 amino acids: CATRGGTEAFF. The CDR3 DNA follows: TGTGCCACCAGGGGTGGGACTGAAGCTTTCTTT.

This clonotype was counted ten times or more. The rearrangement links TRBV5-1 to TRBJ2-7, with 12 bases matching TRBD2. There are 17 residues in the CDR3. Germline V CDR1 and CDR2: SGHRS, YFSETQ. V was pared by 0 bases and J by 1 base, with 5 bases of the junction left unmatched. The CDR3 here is CASSLEALAGGSYEQYF. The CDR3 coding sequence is TGCGCCAGCAGCTTGGAAGCGCTAGCGGGAGGGTCCTACGAGCAGTACTTC.

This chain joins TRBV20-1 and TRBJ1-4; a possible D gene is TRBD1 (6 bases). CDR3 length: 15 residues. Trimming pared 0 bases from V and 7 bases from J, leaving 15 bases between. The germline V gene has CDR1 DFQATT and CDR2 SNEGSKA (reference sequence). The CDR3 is CSARDSTGRGEKLFF. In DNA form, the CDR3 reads TGCAGTGCTAGAGATTCCACAGGGCGAGGTGAAAAACTGTTTTTT.

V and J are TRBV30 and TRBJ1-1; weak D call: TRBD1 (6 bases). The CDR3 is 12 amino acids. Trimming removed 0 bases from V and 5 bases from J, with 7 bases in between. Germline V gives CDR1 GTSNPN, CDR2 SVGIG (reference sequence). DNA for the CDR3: TGTGCCTGGAGTGTAAGGGGGACTGAAGCTTTCTTT. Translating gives CAWSVRGTEAFF.

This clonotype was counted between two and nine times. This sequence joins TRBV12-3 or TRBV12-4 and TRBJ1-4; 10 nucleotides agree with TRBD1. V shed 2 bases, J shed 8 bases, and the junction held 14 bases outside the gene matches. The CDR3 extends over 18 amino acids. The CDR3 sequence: CASSLLGRWGTGAEKLFF. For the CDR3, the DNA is TGTGCCAGCAGTTTATTGGGTAGATGGGGGACAGGGGCCGAAAAACTGTTTTTT.

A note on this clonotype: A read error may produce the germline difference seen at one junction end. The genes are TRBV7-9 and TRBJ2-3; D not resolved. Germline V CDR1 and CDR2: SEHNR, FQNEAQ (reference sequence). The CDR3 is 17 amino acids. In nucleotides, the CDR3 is TGTGCCAGCAGCCCCACCCCCTTTAGGATGGGCACAGATACGCAGTATTTC. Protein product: CASSPTPFRMGTDTQYF.

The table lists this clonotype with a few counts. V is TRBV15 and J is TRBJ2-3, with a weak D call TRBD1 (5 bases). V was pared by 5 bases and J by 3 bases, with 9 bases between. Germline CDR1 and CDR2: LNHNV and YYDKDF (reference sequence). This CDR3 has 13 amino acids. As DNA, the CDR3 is TGTGCCACCAGCTTGGGGCGGACAGATACGCAGTATTTT. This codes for CATSLGRTDTQYF.

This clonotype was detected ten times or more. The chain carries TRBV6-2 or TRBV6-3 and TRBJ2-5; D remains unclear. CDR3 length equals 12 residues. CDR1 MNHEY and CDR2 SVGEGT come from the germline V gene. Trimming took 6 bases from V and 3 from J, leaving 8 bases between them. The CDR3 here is CASSPTEETQYF. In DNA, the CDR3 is TGTGCCAGCAGCCCTACAGAAGAGACCCAGTACTTC.

CDR3 protein: CATSDRDLGGNQPQHF. CDR3 coding DNA: TGTGCCACCAGTGACCGTGACCTCGGTGGCAATCAGCCCCAGCATTTT. The chain carries TRBV24-1 and TRBJ1-5, with D unresolved. Germline V gives CDR1 KGHDR, CDR2 SFDVKD. The CDR3 has 16 amino acids. Between the trimmed V and J ends, which lost 4 bases and 2 bases, there was a span of 14 bases.

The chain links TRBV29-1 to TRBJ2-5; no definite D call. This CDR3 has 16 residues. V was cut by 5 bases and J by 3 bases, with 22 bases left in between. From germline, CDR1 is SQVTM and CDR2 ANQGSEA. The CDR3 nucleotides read TGCAGCGTTCTCAAGGTGGGCAGCCCATCAAAAGAGACCCAGTACTTC. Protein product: CSVLKVGSPSKETQYF.

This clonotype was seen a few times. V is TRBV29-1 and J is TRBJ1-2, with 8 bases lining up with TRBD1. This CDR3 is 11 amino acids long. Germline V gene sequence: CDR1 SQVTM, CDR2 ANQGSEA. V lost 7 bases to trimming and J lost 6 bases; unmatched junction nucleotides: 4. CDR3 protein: CSAGQGHGYTF. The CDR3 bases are TGCAGCGCTGGACAGGGCCATGGCTACACCTTC.

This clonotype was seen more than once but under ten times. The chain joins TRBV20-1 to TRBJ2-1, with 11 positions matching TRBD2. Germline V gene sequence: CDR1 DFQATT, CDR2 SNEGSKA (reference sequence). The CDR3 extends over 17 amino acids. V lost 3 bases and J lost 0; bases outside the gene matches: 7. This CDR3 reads CSARYSGRAPSYNEQFF. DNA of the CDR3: TGCAGTGCTAGGTATAGCGGGAGGGCTCCCTCCTACAATGAGCAGTTCTTC.

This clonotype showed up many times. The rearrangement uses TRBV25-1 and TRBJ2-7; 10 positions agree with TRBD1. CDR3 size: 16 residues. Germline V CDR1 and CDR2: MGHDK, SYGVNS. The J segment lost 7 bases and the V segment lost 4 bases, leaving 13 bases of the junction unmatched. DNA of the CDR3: TGTGCCAGCAGTGTCCCGCCGAGACAGGGGGCGGAGGAGCAGTACTTC. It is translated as CASSVPPRQGAEEQYF.

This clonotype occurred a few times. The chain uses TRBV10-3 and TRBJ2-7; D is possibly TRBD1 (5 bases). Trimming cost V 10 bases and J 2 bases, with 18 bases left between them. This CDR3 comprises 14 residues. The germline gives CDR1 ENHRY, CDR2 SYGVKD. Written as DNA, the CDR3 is TGTGCCACCGGGTCGAACAGGCTACCCTACGAGCAGTACTTC. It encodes CATGSNRLPYEQYF.

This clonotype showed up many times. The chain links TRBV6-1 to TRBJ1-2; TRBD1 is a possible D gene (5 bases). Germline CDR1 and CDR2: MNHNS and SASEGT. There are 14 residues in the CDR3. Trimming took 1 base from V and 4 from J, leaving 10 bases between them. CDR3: CASSEEGPRYGYTF. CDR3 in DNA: TGTGCCAGCAGTGAAGAGGGGCCCCGCTATGGCTACACCTTC.

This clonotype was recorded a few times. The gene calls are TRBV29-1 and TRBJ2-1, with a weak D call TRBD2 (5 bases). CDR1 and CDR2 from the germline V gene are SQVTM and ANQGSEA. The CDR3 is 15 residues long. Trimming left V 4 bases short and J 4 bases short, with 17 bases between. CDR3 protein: CSVGVGSRLYNEQFF. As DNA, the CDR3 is TGCAGCGTTGGTGTTGGGAGTCGGTTATACAATGAGCAGTTCTTC.

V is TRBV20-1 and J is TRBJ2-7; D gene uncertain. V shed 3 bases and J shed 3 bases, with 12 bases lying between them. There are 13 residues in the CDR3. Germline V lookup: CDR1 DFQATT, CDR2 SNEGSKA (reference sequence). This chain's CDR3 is CSASGPGVYEQYF. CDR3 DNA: TGCAGTGCTAGCGGACCCGGAGTCTACGAGCAGTACTTC.

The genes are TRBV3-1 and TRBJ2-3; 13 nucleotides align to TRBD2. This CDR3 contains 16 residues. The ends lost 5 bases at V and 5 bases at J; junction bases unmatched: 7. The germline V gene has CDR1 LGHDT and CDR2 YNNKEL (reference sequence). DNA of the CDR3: TGTGCCAGCAGCACCCGGACTAGCGGGAGAAGAGATACGCAGTATTTT. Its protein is CASSTRTSGRRDTQYF.

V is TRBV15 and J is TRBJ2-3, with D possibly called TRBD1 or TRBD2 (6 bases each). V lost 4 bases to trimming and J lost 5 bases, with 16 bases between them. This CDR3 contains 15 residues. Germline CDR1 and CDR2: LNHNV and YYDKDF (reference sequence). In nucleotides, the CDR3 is TGTGCCACCAGCATGGCGGGACACCTGATAGATACGCAGTATTTT. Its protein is CATSMAGHLIDTQYF.

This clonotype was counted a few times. The CDR3 DNA reads TGTGCCAGCAGCTTAGTGGGCAGTGCCTCCCGGGGCTACACCTTC. Its translation: CASSLVGSASRGYTF. The V and J genes are TRBV7-9 and TRBJ1-2; D is undetermined. The germline V and J ends were trimmed by 1 base and 8 bases, with 17 bases remaining between them. There are 15 residues in the CDR3. The V gene's germline CDR1 is SEHNR and CDR2 FQNEAQ (reference sequence).

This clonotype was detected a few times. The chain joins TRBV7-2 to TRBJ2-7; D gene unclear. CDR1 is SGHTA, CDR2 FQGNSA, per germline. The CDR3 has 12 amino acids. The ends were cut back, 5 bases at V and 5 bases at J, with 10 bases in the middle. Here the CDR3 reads CASSRTRDEQYF. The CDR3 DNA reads TGTGCCAGCAGCCGAACAAGGGACGAGCAGTACTTC.

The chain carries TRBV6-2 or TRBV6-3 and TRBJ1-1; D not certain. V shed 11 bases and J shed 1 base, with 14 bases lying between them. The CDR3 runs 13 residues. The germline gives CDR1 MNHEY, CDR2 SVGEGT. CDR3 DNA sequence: TGTGCCGCGGCGTGGATGAAGAACACTGAAGCTTTCTTT. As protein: CAAAWMKNTEAFF.

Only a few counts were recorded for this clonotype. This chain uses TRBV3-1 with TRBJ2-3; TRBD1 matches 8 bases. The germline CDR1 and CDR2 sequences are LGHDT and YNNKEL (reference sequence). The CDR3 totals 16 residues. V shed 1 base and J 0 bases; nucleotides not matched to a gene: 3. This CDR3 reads CASSQGQGRSTDTQYF. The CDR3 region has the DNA TGTGCCAGCAGCCAAGGACAGGGGAGAAGCACAGATACGCAGTATTTT.

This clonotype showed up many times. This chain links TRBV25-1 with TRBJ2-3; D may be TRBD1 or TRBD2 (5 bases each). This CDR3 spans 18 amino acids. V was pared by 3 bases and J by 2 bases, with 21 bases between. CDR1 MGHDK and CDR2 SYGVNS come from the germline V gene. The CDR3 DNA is TGTGCCAGCAGTGAGGGGGTCGATCGGAACAGAGACACAGATACGCAGTATTTT. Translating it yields CASSEGVDRNRDTDTQYF.

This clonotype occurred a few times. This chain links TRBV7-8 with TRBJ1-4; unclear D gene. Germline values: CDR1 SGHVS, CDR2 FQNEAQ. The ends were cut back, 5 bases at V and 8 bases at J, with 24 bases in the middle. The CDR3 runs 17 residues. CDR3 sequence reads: CASSTPGGGSLSEKLFF. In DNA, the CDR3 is TGTGCCAGCAGCACACCCGGAGGAGGATCCCTTAGCGAAAAACTGTTTTTT.

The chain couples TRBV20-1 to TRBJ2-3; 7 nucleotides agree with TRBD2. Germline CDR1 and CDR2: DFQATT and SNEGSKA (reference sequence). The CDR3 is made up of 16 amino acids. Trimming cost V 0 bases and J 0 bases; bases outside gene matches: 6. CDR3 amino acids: CSARDAGRGSTDTQYF. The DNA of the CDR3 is TGCAGTGCTAGAGATGCGGGGCGGGGGAGCACAGATACGCAGTATTTT.

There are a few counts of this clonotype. CDR3 DNA: TGTGCCAGCAGTTACCTAGCCGCCACAGATACGCAGTATTTT. Translated: CASSYLAATDTQYF. V usage is TRBV6-2 or TRBV6-3 and J usage is TRBJ2-3, with D tentatively TRBD2 (5 bases). The ends were cut back, 2 bases at V and 2 bases at J, with 8 bases in the middle. This CDR3 comprises 14 residues. CDR1 and CDR2 from the germline V gene are MNHEY and SVGEGT.

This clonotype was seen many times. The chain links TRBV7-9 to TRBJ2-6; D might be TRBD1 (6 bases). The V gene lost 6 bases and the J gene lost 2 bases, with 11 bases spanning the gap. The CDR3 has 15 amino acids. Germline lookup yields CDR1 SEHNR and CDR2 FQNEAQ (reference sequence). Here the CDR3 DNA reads TGTGCCAGCAGTCCCAGGGGCCCTGGGGCCAACGTCCTGACTTTC. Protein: CASSPRGPGANVLTF.

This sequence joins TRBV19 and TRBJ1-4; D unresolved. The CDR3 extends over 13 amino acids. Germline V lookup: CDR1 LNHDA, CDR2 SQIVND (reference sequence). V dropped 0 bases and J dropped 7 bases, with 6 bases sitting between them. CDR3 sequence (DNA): TGTGCCAGTAGTATAGACCACAGTGAAAAACTGTTTTTT. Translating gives CASSIDHSEKLFF.